This T cell receptor (beta chain) was sequenced in a study of blood T cells in healthy people across ages. Regarding the study as a whole: Unsorted PBMCs prevented conclusive naive versus antigen-experienced comparison.

From germline, CDR1 is KGHSH and CDR2 LQKENI. This CDR3 region has 15 residues. A second PCR, run for roughly 7 to 11 cycles, used a sample-barcoded 5' primer plus a J-beta primer mix. Carrying 12 random nucleotides, a template-switch adaptor labeled each individual cDNA molecule. At least 2.5 million CDR3-containing paired-end reads were obtained per sample. One entry per CDR3 protein results from TCRdb running MiXCR on the 5' RACE reads. The table records fewer than 1,200,000 distinct CDR3 sequences, around 25% of them present only once. This clonotype was seen a few times. What it recognizes is unknown. These records were also assigned to another study, of T cells of mothers and their children. This second study notes: Over 9.5 million TCR beta CDR3 reads were obtained from each mother, and about 2.9 million from each child.

Sequencing was performed on blood. The J gene is TRBJ2-5, the V gene TRBV18; 9 nucleotides line up with TRBD2. The J call is doubtful: the DNA matches TRBJ2-1 better. This TCR derives from a girl aged 2 to 9 in good health. CDR3 DNA: TGTGCCAGCTCATTAGGTAGCGGGGGTGCTAATGAGCAGTTCTTC. Translation: CASSLGSGGANEQFF.